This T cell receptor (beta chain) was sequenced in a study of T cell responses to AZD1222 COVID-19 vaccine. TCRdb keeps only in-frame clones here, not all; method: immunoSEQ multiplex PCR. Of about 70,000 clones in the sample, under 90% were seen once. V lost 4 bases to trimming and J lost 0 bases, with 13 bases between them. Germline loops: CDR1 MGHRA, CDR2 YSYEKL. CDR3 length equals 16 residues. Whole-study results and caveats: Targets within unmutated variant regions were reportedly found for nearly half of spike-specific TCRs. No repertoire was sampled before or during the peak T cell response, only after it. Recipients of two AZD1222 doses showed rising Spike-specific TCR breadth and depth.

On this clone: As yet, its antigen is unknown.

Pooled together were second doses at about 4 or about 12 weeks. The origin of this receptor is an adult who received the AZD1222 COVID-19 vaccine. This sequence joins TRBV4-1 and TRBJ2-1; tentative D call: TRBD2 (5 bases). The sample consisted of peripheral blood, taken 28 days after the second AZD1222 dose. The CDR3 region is CASSLSGESSYNEQFF. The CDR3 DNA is TGCGCCAGCAGCCTTTCCGGGGAGAGCTCCTACAATGAGCAGTTCTTC.